A single TCR beta chain is shown here with its context. One end of the junction is discordant with germline, which a read error may explain. The CDR3 runs to 14 residues. Per the germline V gene, CDR1 is MNHEY and CDR2 is SVGEGT. The source of the sample is a study of tumor and adjacent non-tumor tissue in lung cancer. Three rounds of nested PCR, following a modified ARM-PCR protocol, produced the TCRbeta library. TCRdb ran MiXCR on the multiplex PCR reads and lists one entry per CDR3 protein. The repertoire has 60,000 to 100,000 distinct CDR3 sequences, approximately 82% of them found once; the top ten carry 30% to 50%. RNA was extracted from bulk tissue without any cell sorting. The normal lung tissue was taken more than 3 cm from the tumor edge.

This receptor was taken from a man in his 70s with non-small cell lung cancer. The rearrangement joins TRBV6-2 or TRBV6-3 to TRBJ1-5, with 8 bases aligning to TRBD1. Sequenced input: distant non-tumor lung tissue. The CDR3 here is CASSWGTGNKPQHF. The CDR3 DNA reads TGTGCAAGCAGTTGGGGGACAGGCAATAAGCCCCAGCATTTT.